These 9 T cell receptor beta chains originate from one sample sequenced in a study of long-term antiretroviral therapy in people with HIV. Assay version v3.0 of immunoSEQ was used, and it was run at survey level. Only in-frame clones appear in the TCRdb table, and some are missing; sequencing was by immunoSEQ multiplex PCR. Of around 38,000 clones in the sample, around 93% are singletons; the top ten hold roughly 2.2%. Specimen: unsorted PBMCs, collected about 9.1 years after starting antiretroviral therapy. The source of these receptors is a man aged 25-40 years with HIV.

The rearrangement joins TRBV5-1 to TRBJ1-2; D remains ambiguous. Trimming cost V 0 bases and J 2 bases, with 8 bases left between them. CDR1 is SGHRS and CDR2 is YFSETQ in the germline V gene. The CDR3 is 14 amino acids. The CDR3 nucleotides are TGCGCCAGCAGCTTGGGGGCAGAAAACTATGGCTACACCTTC. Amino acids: CASSLGAENYGYTF.

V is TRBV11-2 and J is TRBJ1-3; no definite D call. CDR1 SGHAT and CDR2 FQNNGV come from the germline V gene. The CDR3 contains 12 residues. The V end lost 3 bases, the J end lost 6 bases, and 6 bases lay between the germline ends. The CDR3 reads CASSFSPNTIYF. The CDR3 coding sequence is TGTGCCAGCAGCTTCAGTCCAAACACCATATATTTT. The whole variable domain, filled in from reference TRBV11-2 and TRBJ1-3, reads EAGVAQSPRYKIIEKRQSVAFWCNPISGHATLYWYQQILGQGPKLLIQFQNNGVVDDSQLPKDRFSAERLKGVDSTLKIQPAKLEDSAVYLCASSFSPNTIYFGEGSWLTVV.

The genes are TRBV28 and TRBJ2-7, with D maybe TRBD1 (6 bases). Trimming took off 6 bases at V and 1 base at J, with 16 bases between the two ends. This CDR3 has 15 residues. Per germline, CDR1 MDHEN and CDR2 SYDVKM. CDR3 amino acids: CASSPTGKRSYEQYV. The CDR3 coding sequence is TGTGCCAGCAGCCCCACAGGGAAGAGATCCTACGAGCAGTACGTC.

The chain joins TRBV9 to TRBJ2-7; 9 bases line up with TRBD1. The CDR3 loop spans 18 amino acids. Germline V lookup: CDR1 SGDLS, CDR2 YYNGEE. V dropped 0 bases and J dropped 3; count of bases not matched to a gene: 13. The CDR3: CASSVAAHPTGGDYEQYF. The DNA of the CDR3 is TGTGCCAGCAGCGTAGCGGCCCACCCGACAGGGGGGGACTACGAGCAGTACTTC.

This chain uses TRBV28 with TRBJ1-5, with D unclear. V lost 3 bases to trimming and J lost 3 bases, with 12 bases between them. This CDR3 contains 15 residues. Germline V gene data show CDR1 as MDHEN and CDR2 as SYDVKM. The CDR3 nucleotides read TGTGCCAGCAGTTTCCCGAACAGCTACAATCAGCCCCAGCATTTT. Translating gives CASSFPNSYNQPQHF.

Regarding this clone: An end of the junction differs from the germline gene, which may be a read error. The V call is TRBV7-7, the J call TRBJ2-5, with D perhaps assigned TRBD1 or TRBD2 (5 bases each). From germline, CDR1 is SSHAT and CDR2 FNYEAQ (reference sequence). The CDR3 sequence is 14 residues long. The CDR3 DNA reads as TGTGCTAGCAGCTCTCTAAAGGGGAGAGAGACCCAGTACTTC. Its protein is CASSSLKGRETQYF.

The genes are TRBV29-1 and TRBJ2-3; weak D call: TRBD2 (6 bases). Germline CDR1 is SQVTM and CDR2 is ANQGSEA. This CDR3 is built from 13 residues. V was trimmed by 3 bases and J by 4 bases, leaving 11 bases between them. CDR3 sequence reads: CSVEGGVSDTQYF. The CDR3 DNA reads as TGCAGCGTTGAGGGCGGGGTCTCAGATACGCAGTATTTT.

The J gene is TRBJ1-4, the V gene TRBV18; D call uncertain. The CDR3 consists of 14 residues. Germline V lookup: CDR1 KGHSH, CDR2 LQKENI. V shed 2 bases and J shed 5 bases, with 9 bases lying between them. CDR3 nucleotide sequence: TGTGCCAGCTCACCAGTGGTGGGGAATGAAAAACTGTTTTTT. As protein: CASSPVVGNEKLFF.

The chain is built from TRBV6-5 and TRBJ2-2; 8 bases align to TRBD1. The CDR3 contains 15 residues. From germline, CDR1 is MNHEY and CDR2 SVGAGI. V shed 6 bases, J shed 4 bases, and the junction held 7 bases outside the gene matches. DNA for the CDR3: TGTGCCAGCAGGCCCGCCAGGGGGCGCACCGGGGAGCTGTTTTTT. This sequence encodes CASRPARGRTGELFF.